A single sample gave rise to the 4 T cell receptor beta chains below, sequenced in a study of blood T cell repertoires in COVID-19. Here immunoSEQ multiplex PCR was the method, and the copy in TCRdb shows in-frame clones only, minus some. The sample includes about 240,000 clones, approximately 91% of them seen just once. The sequenced sample was peripheral blood. These receptors all come from a man aged 25-45 years with COVID-19, enrolled during active disease.

The rearrangement links TRBV7-3 to TRBJ2-1; 11 bases fit TRBD1. The germline V gene has CDR1 SGHTA and CDR2 FQGTGA. V was clipped by 4 bases and J by 8 bases; unmatched bases: 1. The CDR3 covers 13 residues. Here the CDR3 reads CASSSGQGDEQFF. CDR3 nucleotide sequence: TGTGCCAGCAGCTCGGGACAGGGGGATGAGCAGTTCTTC.

The rearrangement uses TRBV7-9 and TRBJ1-1; D is undetermined. This CDR3 region has 13 residues. Deletions cut 4 bases from V and 4 bases from J, with 10 bases between. Germline V gives CDR1 SEHNR, CDR2 FQNEAQ (reference sequence). The CDR3 DNA sequence: TGTGCCAGCAGCTCAGGTCTCGGCACTGAAGCTTTCTTT. Its translation is CASSSGLGTEAFF.

J is TRBJ2-2 and V is TRBV9; D gene uncertain. CDR1 SGDLS and CDR2 YYNGEE come from the germline V gene. The CDR3 has 14 amino acids. V was pared by 5 bases and J by 2 bases, with 10 bases between. The CDR3 DNA is TGTGCCAGCAGGGCAGATCCAAACACCGGGGAGCTGTTTTTT. It encodes CASRADPNTGELFF.

This chain links TRBV3-1 (or the pseudogene TRBV3-2) with TRBJ1-5, with 7 nucleotides matching TRBD1. The CDR3 contains 15 residues. The junction had 4 bases not matched to a gene; V was cut back by 1 base and J by 4 bases. Germline V gene lookup returns CDR1 LGHDT and CDR2 YNNKEL (reference sequence). The CDR3 nucleotides read TGTGCCAGCAGCCAAGGGGACAGCCCTAATCAGCCCCAGCATTTT. Translating gives CASSQGDSPNQPQHF.